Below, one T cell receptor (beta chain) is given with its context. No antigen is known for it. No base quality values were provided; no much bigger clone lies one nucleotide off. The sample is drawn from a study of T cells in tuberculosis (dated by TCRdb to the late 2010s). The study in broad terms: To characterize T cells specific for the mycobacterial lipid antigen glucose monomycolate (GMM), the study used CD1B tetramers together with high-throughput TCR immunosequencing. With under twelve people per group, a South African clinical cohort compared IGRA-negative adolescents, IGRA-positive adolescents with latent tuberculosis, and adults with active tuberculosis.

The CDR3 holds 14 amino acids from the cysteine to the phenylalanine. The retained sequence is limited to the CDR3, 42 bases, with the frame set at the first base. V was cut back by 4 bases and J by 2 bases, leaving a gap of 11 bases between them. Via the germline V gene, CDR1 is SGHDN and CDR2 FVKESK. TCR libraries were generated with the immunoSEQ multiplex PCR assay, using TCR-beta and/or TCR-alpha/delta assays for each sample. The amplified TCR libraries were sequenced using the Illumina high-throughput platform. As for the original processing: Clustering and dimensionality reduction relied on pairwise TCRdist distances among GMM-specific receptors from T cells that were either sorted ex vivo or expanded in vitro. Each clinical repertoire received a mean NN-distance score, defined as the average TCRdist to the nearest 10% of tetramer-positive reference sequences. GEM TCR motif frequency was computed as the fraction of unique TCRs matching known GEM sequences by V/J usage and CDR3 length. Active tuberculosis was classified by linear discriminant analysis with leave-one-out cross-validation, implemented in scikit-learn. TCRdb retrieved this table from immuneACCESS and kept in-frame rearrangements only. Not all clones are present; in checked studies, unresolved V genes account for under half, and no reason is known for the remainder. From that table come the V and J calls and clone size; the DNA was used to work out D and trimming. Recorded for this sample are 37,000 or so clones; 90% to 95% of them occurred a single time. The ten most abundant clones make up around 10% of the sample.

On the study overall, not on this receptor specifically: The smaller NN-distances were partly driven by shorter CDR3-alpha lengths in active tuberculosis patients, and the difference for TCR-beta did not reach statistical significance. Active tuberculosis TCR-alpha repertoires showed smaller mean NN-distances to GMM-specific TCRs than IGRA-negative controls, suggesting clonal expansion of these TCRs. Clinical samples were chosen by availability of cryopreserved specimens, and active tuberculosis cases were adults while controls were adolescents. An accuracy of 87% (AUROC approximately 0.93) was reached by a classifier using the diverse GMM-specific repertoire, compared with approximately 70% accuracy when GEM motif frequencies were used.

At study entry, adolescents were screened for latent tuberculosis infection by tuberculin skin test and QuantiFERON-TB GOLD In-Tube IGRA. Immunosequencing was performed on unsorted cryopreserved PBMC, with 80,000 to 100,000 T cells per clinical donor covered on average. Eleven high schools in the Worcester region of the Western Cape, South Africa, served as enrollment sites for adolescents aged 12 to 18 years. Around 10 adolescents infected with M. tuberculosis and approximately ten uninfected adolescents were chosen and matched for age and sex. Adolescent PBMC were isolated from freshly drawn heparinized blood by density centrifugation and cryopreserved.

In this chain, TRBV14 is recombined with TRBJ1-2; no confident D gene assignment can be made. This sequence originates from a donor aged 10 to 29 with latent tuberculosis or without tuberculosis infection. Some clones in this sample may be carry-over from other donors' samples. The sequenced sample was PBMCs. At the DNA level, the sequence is TGTGCCAGCAGCCCCGATGCGGCCAACTATGGCTACACCTTC. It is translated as CASSPDAANYGYTF.